One sample yielded the 15 T cell receptor beta chains listed below, sequenced in a study of chemoradiotherapy in HPV16-positive cancers. The data were produced by immunoSEQ multiplex PCR, yet TCRdb's version contains in-frame clones alone and is incomplete. The table has 12,000 or so clones, around 87% seen once; the top ten hold 5% to 6%. The specimen comprised blood, sampled from a patient who underwent chemoradiotherapy. The receptors were gathered from a human donor with HPV-associated anogenital cancer.

The genes are TRBV7-6 and TRBJ1-2, with TRBD1 matching over 9 bases. The CDR3 has 14 amino acids. J gave up 5 bases and V 5 bases, and 6 bases lay outside the gene matches. Germline assignment: CDR1 SGHVS and CDR2 FNYEAQ. DNA for the CDR3: TGTGCCAGCAGCCCAAAGGACAGGGGTTATGGCTACACCTTC. Translated, it gives CASSPKDRGYGYTF.

This chain uses TRBV6-5 with TRBJ2-7; 8 bases map to TRBD2. The CDR3 length is 13 residues. V trimming: 6 bases; J trimming: 5 bases; junction bases outside the gene matches: 6. The V gene's germline CDR1 is MNHEY and CDR2 SVGAGI. In nucleotides, the CDR3 is TGTGCCAGCAGCTTCTTAGCGGGGAACGAGCAGTACTTC. Translated: CASSFLAGNEQYF.

The rearrangement uses TRBV18 and TRBJ2-2, with D uncertain. The V end was cut by 1 base, the J end by 4 bases, with 13 bases between. CDR1 and CDR2 (germline): KGHSH, LQKENI. This CDR3 spans 16 amino acids. CDR3 in DNA: TGTGCCAGCTCACCACAGGTGGGTCAGGCCACCGGGGAGCTGTTTTTT. Its translation: CASSPQVGQATGELFF.

The chain uses TRBV5-6 and TRBJ2-6; either TRBD1 or TRBD2 may supply D (5 bases each). Germline CDR1 and CDR2: SGHDT and YYEEEE. CDR3 size: 14 residues. The V gene lost 0 bases and the J gene lost 8 bases, with 9 bases spanning the gap. This CDR3 reads CASSLGGSPNVLTF. The CDR3 DNA sequence: TGTGCCAGCAGCTTGGGGGGGAGCCCCAACGTCCTGACTTTC.

The gene calls are TRBV10-2 and TRBJ1-1; possibly TRBD1 for D (5 bases). Germline lookup yields CDR1 WSHSY and CDR2 SAAADI. V was trimmed by 3 bases and J by 1 base, leaving 15 bases between them. CDR3 length equals 16 residues. CDR3 bases: TGCGCCAGCAGTGACGCAGGGTGGGGGTCGAACACTGAAGCTTTCTTT. This translates into CASSDAGWGSNTEAFF.

The genes are TRBV19 and TRBJ2-2; 9 positions match TRBD2. J was trimmed by 3 bases and V by 8 bases; bases with no gene match: 13. The length of the CDR3 is 17 residues. The V gene's germline CDR1 is LNHDA and CDR2 SQIVND (reference sequence). The CDR3, as DNA: TGTGCCAGTCGGACCCAGACTAGCGGTTTCGACACCGGGGAGCTGTTTTTT. Translating it yields CASRTQTSGFDTGELFF.

The chain is built from TRBV19 and TRBJ1-5; D not certain. CDR3 length: 13 amino acids. In germline, CDR1 is LNHDA, CDR2 SQIVND (reference sequence). Trimming took 5 bases from V and 4 from J, leaving 9 bases between them. The CDR3 sequence is CASSRGINQPQHF. The CDR3 DNA reads as TGTGCCAGTAGTCGGGGTATTAATCAGCCCCAGCATTTT.

This clone came up once. The rearrangement joins TRBV7-9 to TRBJ1-5; 8 nucleotides agree with TRBD1. Germline V CDR1 and CDR2: SEHNR, FQNEAQ (reference sequence). The CDR3 runs to 15 residues. The ends lost 5 bases at V and 6 bases at J; junction bases unmatched: 9. CDR3 protein: CASSAATGEFQPQHF. The CDR3 nucleotides read TGTGCCAGCAGCGCAGCGACAGGGGAGTTTCAGCCCCAGCATTTT.

The V call is TRBV18, the J call TRBJ1-1; maybe TRBD1 (6 bases). Germline V CDR1 and CDR2: KGHSH, LQKENI. The CDR3 is 15 amino acids. Deletions cut 2 bases from V and 3 bases from J, with 13 bases between. The CDR3 region is CASSPGRGGDTEAFF. CDR3 sequence (DNA): TGTGCCAGCTCACCAGGACGCGGGGGCGACACTGAAGCTTTCTTT.

The chain couples TRBV5-1 to TRBJ2-2; maybe TRBD1 (6 bases). There are 15 residues in the CDR3. V was shortened by 5 bases and J by 3 bases, with 14 bases between the two germline ends. CDR1 is SGHRS and CDR2 is YFSETQ in the germline V gene. The DNA for the CDR3 is TGCGCCAGCAGGTCTATCAGGGGAGACACCGGGGAGCTGTTTTTT. This translates into CASRSIRGDTGELFF.

J is TRBJ2-4 and V is TRBV2, with 14 bases matching TRBD2. Germline CDR1 SNHLY, CDR2 FYNNEI. There are 19 residues in the CDR3. The V gene end was trimmed by 5 bases and the J gene end by 0 bases; junction bases not matched to a gene: 9. The CDR3 DNA is TGTGCCAGCAGTCCCCCGACTAGCGGGGGGGCGCTAGCCAAAAACATTCAGTACTTC. Translating gives CASSPPTSGGALAKNIQYF.

The CDR3 DNA is TGTGCCAGCAGCTACTCACCAGATTATAATTCACCCCTCCACTTT. Protein: CASSYSPDYNSPLHF. V gene TRBV5-6 combines with J gene TRBJ1-6; D is uncertain. Trimming stripped 3 bases from V and 4 bases from J, with 11 bases between. This CDR3 comprises 15 residues. CDR1 is SGHDT, CDR2 YYEEEE, per germline. Using reference TRBV5-6 and TRBJ1-6 for the parts outside the CDR3, the full variable domain is DAGVTQSPTHLIKTRGQQVTLRCSPKSGHDTVSWYQQALGQGPQFIFQYYEEEERQRGNFPDRFSGHQFPNYSSELNVNALLLGDSALYLCASSYSPDYNSPLHFGNGTRLTVT.

V usage is TRBV5-5 and J usage is TRBJ2-3; tentative D call: TRBD1 (6 bases). Germline V gives CDR1 SGHKS, CDR2 YYEKEE (reference sequence). Trimming left V 0 bases short and J 2 bases short, with 10 bases between. This CDR3 contains 15 residues. The CDR3 DNA follows: TGTGCCAGCAGCTTGGCAGGGGACCCCACAGATACGCAGTATTTT. Residues: CASSLAGDPTDTQYF.

This chain uses TRBV19 with TRBJ1-5; TRBD1 is a possible D gene (6 bases). Per the germline V gene, CDR1 is LNHDA and CDR2 is SQIVND (reference sequence). The CDR3 is made up of 13 amino acids. Deletions cut 9 bases from V and 5 bases from J, with 14 bases between. The chain's CDR3 is CASHVGGDQPQHF. The CDR3 bases are TGTGCCAGCCATGTAGGGGGGGATCAGCCCCAGCATTTT.

V usage is TRBV11-2 and J usage is TRBJ1-5; TRBD1 matches 7 bases. V was clipped by 0 bases and J by 5 bases; unmatched bases: 4. Germline V gene sequence: CDR1 SGHAT, CDR2 FQNNGV. The CDR3 is 15 amino acids. Written as DNA, the CDR3 is TGTGCCAGCAGCTTAGATGGACAGGATTATCAGCCCCAGCATTTT. Its translation: CASSLDGQDYQPQHF.